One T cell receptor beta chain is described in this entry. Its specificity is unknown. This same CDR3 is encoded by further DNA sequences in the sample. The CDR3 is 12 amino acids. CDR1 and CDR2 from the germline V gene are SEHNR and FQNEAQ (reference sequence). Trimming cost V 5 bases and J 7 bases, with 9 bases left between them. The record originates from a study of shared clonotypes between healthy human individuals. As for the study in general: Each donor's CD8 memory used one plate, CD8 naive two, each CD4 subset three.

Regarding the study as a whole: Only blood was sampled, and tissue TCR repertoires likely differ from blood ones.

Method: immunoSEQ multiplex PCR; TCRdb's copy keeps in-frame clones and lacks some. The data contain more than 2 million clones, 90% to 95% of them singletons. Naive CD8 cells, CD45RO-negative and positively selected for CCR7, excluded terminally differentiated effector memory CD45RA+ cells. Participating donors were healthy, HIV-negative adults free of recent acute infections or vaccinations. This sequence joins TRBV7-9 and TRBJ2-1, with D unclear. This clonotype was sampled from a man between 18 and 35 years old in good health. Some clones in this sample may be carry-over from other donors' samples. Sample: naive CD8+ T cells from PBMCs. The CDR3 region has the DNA TGTGCCAGCAGCCTCGGCCGTAATGAGCAGTTCTTC. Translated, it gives CASSLGRNEQFF.